This T cell receptor beta chain emerged from a study of blood T cell repertoires in COVID-19. V lost 9 bases to trimming and J lost 3 bases; unmatched junction nucleotides: 10. There are 15 residues in the CDR3. Germline CDR1 is MNHEY and CDR2 is SVGAGI. One Seattle source followed patients from active infection through their disease course. In the original analysis: Researchers report that nucleated cell counts were estimated from reference gene primer amplification. Method: immunoSEQ multiplex PCR; TCRdb's copy keeps in-frame clones and lacks some. V, J and clone size derive from that table, while D and trimming were established from the DNA sequence. The sample includes about 230,000 clones, more than 75% of them seen just once.

This sequence originates from a man in his fifties or sixties with COVID-19, enrolled during active disease. Material: peripheral blood. The V gene is TRBV6-5, the J gene TRBJ2-3, with 9 bases identical to TRBD1. In nucleotides, the CDR3 is TGTGCCAGTACGGACAGGGGAGCGAAAACAGATACGCAGTATTTT. It yields the protein CASTDRGAKTDTQYF.